This entry lists 9 T cell receptor beta chains sequenced from one sample in a study of metastatic and nonmetastatic thyroid tumors. Each patient came to thyroid surgery without any prior treatment (of any kind). MiXCR reprocessed the PCR reads for TCRdb. The sample lists some 52,000 clones, approximately 17% occurring once. The sequenced sample consisted of blood. The receptors shown here come from a female donor with papillary thyroid cancer or a benign thyroid nodule (not recorded which). Some clones in this sample may be carry-over from other donors' samples.

This clone occurred many times. V is TRBV2 and J is TRBJ2-7; 13 bases line up with TRBD2. The length of the CDR3 is 15 residues. After removal of 3 bases from V and 2 bases from J, the junction contained 1 base not matched to a gene. Germline V gene sequence: CDR1 SNHLY, CDR2 FYNNEI. This CDR3 reads CASSEGLAGTYEQYF. The DNA of the CDR3 is TGTGCCAGCAGTGAGGGACTAGCGGGGACCTACGAGCAGTACTTC.

This clone was detected many times. The genes are TRBV27 and TRBJ2-5; TRBD2 matches 11 bases. V lost 6 bases, J lost 3 bases, and 6 bases stayed unmatched. In germline, CDR1 is MNHEY, CDR2 SMNVEV (reference sequence). The CDR3 loop spans 15 amino acids. CDR3 DNA sequence: TGTGCCAGCAGGGGACTAGCGGAGTTGGAAGAGACCCAGTACTTC. Translating gives CASRGLAELEETQYF.

V usage is TRBV4-1 and J usage is TRBJ2-1, with 10 bases matching TRBD2. Germline CDR1 reads MGHRA; CDR2 reads YSYEKL. The CDR3 contains 16 residues. With V trimmed by 4 bases and J by 7 bases, 10 bases remained unmatched. CDR3 DNA sequence: TGCGCCAGCAGCCGGTCGGGACTAGCGTGGGGTAATGAGCAGTTCTTC. It translates to CASSRSGLAWGNEQFF.

This clone was seen repeatedly, ten times or more. The chain carries TRBV4-1 and TRBJ2-1, with D tentatively TRBD1 (6 bases). The V and J ends lost 1 base and 5 bases respectively, with 21 bases between them. The CDR3 runs 18 residues. Germline V gene lookup returns CDR1 MGHRA and CDR2 YSYEKL. The CDR3 DNA follows: TGCGCCAGCAGCCAAGTTCGAAGGAAGGGGGTCGGGGACAATGAGCAGTTCTTC. Protein product: CASSQVRRKGVGDNEQFF.

This clone was counted many times. The rearrangement joins TRBV20-1 to TRBJ2-1; D might be TRBD2 (5 bases). CDR1 and CDR2 from the germline V gene are DFQATT and SNEGSKA (reference sequence). CDR3 length equals 14 residues. Between the trimmed V and J ends, which lost 8 bases and 8 bases, there was a span of 22 bases. CDR3 amino acids: CSSSKLGVADEQFF. The CDR3 bases are TGCAGTTCCTCTAAGCTGGGAGTGGCGGATGAGCAGTTCTTC.

This clone was observed at least ten times. V and J are TRBV28 and TRBJ2-3; TRBD1 matches 7 bases. The V gene end was trimmed by 7 bases and the J gene end by 0 bases; junction bases not matched to a gene: 4. CDR3 length: 14 amino acids. The germline CDR1 and CDR2 sequences are MDHEN and SYDVKM. CDR3: CASNPTGSTDTQYF. The DNA for the CDR3 is TGTGCCAGCAACCCGACAGGGAGCACAGATACGCAGTATTTT.

This clone appeared many times. This sequence joins TRBV19 and TRBJ2-4, with D perhaps TRBD2 (6 bases). CDR1 and CDR2 (germline): LNHDA, SQIVND (reference sequence). The V end lost 4 bases, the J end lost 0 bases, and 13 bases lay between the germline ends. This CDR3 comprises 16 residues. The CDR3 sequence is CASSTTWRGAKNIQYF. CDR3 sequence (DNA): TGTGCCAGTAGTACCACCTGGAGGGGAGCCAAAAACATTCAGTACTTC.

This clone occurred many times. The rearrangement links TRBV28 to TRBJ2-7; TRBD2 is a possible D gene (5 bases). CDR1 is MDHEN, CDR2 SYDVKM, per germline. This CDR3 has 17 amino acids. V was shortened by 6 bases and J by 2 bases, with 23 bases between the two germline ends. In nucleotides, the CDR3 is TGTGCCAGCAGAGTTTTGGGTAGTCTAGCAACCCCCTACGAGCAGTACTTC. Its translation: CASRVLGSLATPYEQYF. Full variable domain (outside the CDR3, taken from reference TRBV28 and TRBJ2-7): DVKVTQSSRYLVKRTGEKVFLECVQDMDHENMFWYRQDPGLGLRLIYFSYDVKMKEKGDIPEGYSVSREKKERFSLILESASTNQTSMYLCASRVLGSLATPYEQYFGPGTRLTVT.

There are many counts of this clone. This chain uses TRBV29-1 with TRBJ1-2; a possible D gene is TRBD1 (5 bases). Per the germline V gene, CDR1 is SQVTM and CDR2 is ANQGSEA. The CDR3 consists of 12 residues. With 3 bases removed from V and 4 bases from J, the gap between germline ends came to 9 bases. CDR3 in amino acids: CSVDGGGYGYTF. CDR3 bases: TGCAGCGTTGACGGGGGAGGCTATGGCTACACCTTC.